These 10 T cell receptor beta chains share one sample of origin, sequenced in a study of T-cell reconstitution after alpha-beta-depleted transplantation in children. Unique molecular identifiers were built into the TCRbeta library. TCRdb itself ran the PCR reads through MiXCR, one entry per CDR3 protein. The sample lists 190,000 or so distinct CDR3 sequences; about 6.8% were seen once. This sample comprised PBMCs from the stem cell graft donor, obtained from the stem cell graft. The receptor set was obtained from a human donor who donated a stem cell graft to a child with Wiskott-Aldrich syndrome.

There are many counts of this clonotype. CDR3 amino acids: CASSPILGQGSYEQYF. CDR3 bases: TGTGCCAGCAGTCCAATTCTAGGACAGGGATCCTACGAGCAGTACTTC. This chain uses TRBV28 with TRBJ2-7; 8 nucleotides agree with TRBD1. Trimming at V came to 5 bases and at J to 1 base, leaving 10 bases not matched to a gene. CDR3 size: 16 residues. Germline assignment: CDR1 MDHEN and CDR2 SYDVKM.

The table lists this clonotype with a count of one. This rearrangement joins TRBV7-7 to TRBJ2-1; TRBD2 matches 15 bases. The V gene end was trimmed by 5 bases and the J gene end by 4 bases; junction bases not matched to a gene: 6. This CDR3 region has 17 residues. Germline loops: CDR1 SSHAT, CDR2 FNYEAQ (reference sequence). CDR3 region: CASSPRTSGGAYNEQFF. The CDR3 DNA reads TGTGCCAGCAGCCCCCGGACTAGCGGGGGGGCTTACAATGAGCAGTTCTTC. Together with reference TRBV7-7 and TRBJ2-1, the CDR3 gives the full variable domain: GAGVSQSPRYKVTKRGQDVTLRCDPISSHATLYWYQQALGQGPEFLTYFNYEAQPDKSGLPSDRFSAERPEGSISTLTIQRTEQRDSAMYRCASSPRTSGGAYNEQFFGPGTRLTVL.

This clonotype was observed many times. The chain couples TRBV5-6 to TRBJ1-4, with TRBD1 identical over 11 bases. This CDR3 region has 14 residues. V lost 2 bases, J lost 7 bases, and 1 base stayed unmatched. The germline gives CDR1 SGHDT, CDR2 YYEEEE. CDR3 sequence: CASSFGTGGEKLFF. Written as DNA, the CDR3 is TGTGCCAGCAGCTTCGGGACAGGGGGTGAAAAACTGTTTTTT.

This clonotype was detected ten times or more. The V call is TRBV20-1, the J call TRBJ2-7, with 10 bases matching TRBD2. Germline V gene lookup returns CDR1 DFQATT and CDR2 SNEGSKA (reference sequence). The ends lost 3 bases at V and 3 bases at J; junction bases unmatched: 8. The CDR3 has 15 amino acids. The CDR3: CSASVHSGGSYEQYF. In DNA form, the CDR3 reads TGCAGTGCTAGCGTTCATAGCGGGGGGAGCTACGAGCAGTACTTC.

This clonotype was recorded at least ten times. The gene calls are TRBV10-2 and TRBJ1-2, with 8 bases identical to TRBD1. The CDR3 spans 14 residues. The V gene's germline CDR1 is WSHSY and CDR2 SAAADI. Trimming at V came to 6 bases and at J to 4 bases, leaving 7 bases not matched to a gene. The CDR3 nucleotides read TGCGCCAGCAGAGACGACAGGGGTCCCTATGGCTACACCTTC. It yields the protein CASRDDRGPYGYTF.

Many counts were recorded for this clonotype. The rearrangement joins TRBV15 to TRBJ1-6, with unresolved D. V gave up 5 bases and J gave up 7 bases, with 15 bases separating them. CDR1 is LNHNV, CDR2 YYDKDF, per germline (reference sequence). The CDR3 length is 15 residues. The CDR3 coding sequence is TGTGCCACCAGCTTCGGTGGGATTGGCAATTCACCCCTCCACTTT. As protein: CATSFGGIGNSPLHF.

This clonotype was counted a few times. V and J are TRBV20-1 and TRBJ2-3, with D maybe TRBD2 (5 bases). CDR3 length equals 14 residues. The V end was cut by 6 bases, the J end by 0 bases, with 13 bases between. CDR1 DFQATT and CDR2 SNEGSKA come from the germline V gene (reference sequence). The CDR3 is CSAKAAPSTDTQYF. CDR3 DNA: TGCAGTGCAAAAGCGGCGCCGAGCACAGATACGCAGTATTTT.

This clonotype was recorded many times. This sequence joins TRBV20-1 and TRBJ2-3, with TRBD2 identical over 9 bases. V lost 8 bases to trimming and J lost 1 base; unmatched junction nucleotides: 13. The CDR3 is made up of 16 amino acids. Germline CDR1 and CDR2: DFQATT and SNEGSKA (reference sequence). CDR3 DNA sequence: TGCAGTTATTTTAGCGGGAGAGCTTTCGGCACAGATACGCAGTATTTT. It codes for CSYFSGRAFGTDTQYF.

This clonotype showed up many times. V usage is TRBV24-1 and J usage is TRBJ1-1; possible D gene TRBD1, 5 bases. The germline gives CDR1 KGHDR, CDR2 SFDVKD. The CDR3 loop spans 13 amino acids. Trimming removed 7 bases at V and 10 bases at J, with 18 bases between. CDR3 in amino acids: CATRSTKGRGAFF. CDR3 bases: TGTGCCACCAGATCAACCAAGGGGCGCGGAGCTTTCTTT.

This clonotype was recorded a few times. This rearrangement joins TRBV3-1 to TRBJ1-2; TRBD1 is a possible D gene (6 bases). This CDR3 region has 14 residues. Germline assignment: CDR1 LGHDT and CDR2 YNNKEL (reference sequence). V was clipped by 5 bases and J by 0 bases, with 10 bases between them. The CDR3 reads CASSSGTSNYGYTF. The CDR3 DNA reads as TGTGCCAGCAGCTCCGGGACATCTAACTATGGCTACACCTTC.